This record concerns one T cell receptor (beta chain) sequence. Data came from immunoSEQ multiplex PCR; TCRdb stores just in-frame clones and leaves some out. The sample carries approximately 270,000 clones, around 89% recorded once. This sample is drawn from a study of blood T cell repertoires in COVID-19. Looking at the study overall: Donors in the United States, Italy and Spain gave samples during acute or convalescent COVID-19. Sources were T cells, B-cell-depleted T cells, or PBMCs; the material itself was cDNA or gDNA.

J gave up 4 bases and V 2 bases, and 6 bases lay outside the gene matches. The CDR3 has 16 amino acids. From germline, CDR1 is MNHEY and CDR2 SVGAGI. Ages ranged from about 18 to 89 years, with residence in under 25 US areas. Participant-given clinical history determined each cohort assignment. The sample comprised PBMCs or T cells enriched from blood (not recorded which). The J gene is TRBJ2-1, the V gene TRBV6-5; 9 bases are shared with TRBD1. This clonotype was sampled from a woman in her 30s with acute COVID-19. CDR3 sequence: CASSYGGDRVYNEQFF. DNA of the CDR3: TGTGCCAGCAGTTACGGGGGGGACAGGGTGTACAATGAGCAGTTCTTC.